A selection of T cell receptor beta chains follows, all from one sample in a study of kidney transplant recipient with SARS-CoV-2 infection. TCRdb used MiXCR to reprocess the reads, holding one entry per CDR3 protein. The sample consists of fewer than 250,000 distinct CDR3 sequences, 29% of them appearing once. The source was a blood sample, collected at baseline and between days 110 and 120 from a kidney transplant recipient. Every receptor here comes from a male patient aged 25 to 39 who had COVID-19 and was a kidney transplant recipient. Some of these T cells may belong to the graft donor. CDR3s include the opening cysteine and the closing phenylalanine or tryptophan. Fields, in order: CDR3 protein, CDR3 DNA, V gene, clone size, D gene, J gene. A D gene is named only where the DNA matches it firmly. Clone size is shown for a subset of rows, as once, few, many or a class of expanded clone.

CASITRGSNTEAFF | TGTGCCAGCATCACTCGGGGCTCAAACACTGAAGCTTTCTTT | TRBV13 | many | - | TRBJ1-1
CASSPQAGGSYEQYF | TGTGCCAGCAGCCCACAAGCGGGAGGGAGCTACGAGCAGTACTTC | TRBV7-3 | many | TRBD2 | TRBJ2-7
CASSLKAASNGGNQPQHF | TGTGCCAGCAGCTTAAAGGCAGCCTCGAATGGGGGCAATCAGCCCCAGCATTTT | TRBV7-2 | many | - | TRBJ1-5
CASSSGKTNRKTYGYTF | TGTGCCAGTAGTTCAGGCAAGACAAATCGAAAGACCTATGGCTACACCTTC | TRBV19 | many | - | TRBJ1-2
CAWTVGGRDYGYTF | TGTGCCTGGACCGTGGGGGGTAGGGACTATGGCTACACCTTC | TRBV30 | many | - | TRBJ1-2
CAGSPGRGLTYGYTF | TGTGCCGGCAGTCCGGGGAGGGGCCTCACCTATGGCTACACCTTC | TRBV28 | - | - | TRBJ1-2
CSASKGAFF | TGCAGTGCTAGCAAGGGAGCTTTCTTT | TRBV20-1 | many | - | TRBJ1-1
CAWSDQSNQPQHF | TGTGCCTGGAGTGATCAGAGCAATCAGCCCCAGCATTTT | TRBV30 | many | - | TRBJ1-5
CASSLGVEQYF | TGTGCCAGCAGCTTAGGAGTCGAGCAGTACTTC | TRBV11-2 | many | - | TRBJ2-7
CASSKTGWTEAFF | TGTGCCAGCAGTAAAACAGGGTGGACTGAAGCTTTCTTT | TRBV6-5 | many | - | TRBJ1-1
CASSLALLGGAETQYF | TGTGCCAGCAGTTTAGCGCTACTGGGCGGGGCGGAGACCCAGTACTTC | TRBV12-3/TRBV12-4 | many | - | TRBJ2-5
CASSMEGASQPQHF | TGTGCCAGTAGTATGGAGGGGGCGTCTCAGCCCCAGCATTTT | TRBV19 | many | TRBD1 | TRBJ1-5
CATSIVVSTRKTYGYTF | TGTGCCACCAGTATTGTAGTTAGTACCAGAAAGACCTATGGCTACACCTTC | TRBV24-1 | many | - | TRBJ1-2
CASGLWGSSYEQYF | TGTGCCAGCGGCCTTTGGGGGTCCTCCTACGAGCAGTACTTC | TRBV6-2/TRBV6-3 | many | - | TRBJ2-7
CASSNQGGEKLFF | TGTGCCAGTAGTAATCAGGGGGGTGAAAAACTGTTTTTT | TRBV19 | many | TRBD1 | TRBJ1-4
CASGGPQNSYNEQFF | TGTGCCAGCGGGGGGCCGCAGAACTCCTACAATGAGCAGTTCTTC | TRBV19 | - | - | TRBJ2-1
CAISESADSSNYGYTF | TGTGCCATCAGTGAGTCCGCTGACAGTTCTAACTATGGCTACACCTTC | TRBV10-3 | many | - | TRBJ1-2
CASSRYCPISIRTEAFF | TGTGCCAGCAGCCGCTATTGTCCCATTTCAATTCGCACTGAAGCTTTCTTT | TRBV3-1 | many | - | TRBJ1-1
CASSPNRGTNEKLFF | TGTGCCAGCAGCCCCAACAGGGGAACTAATGAAAAACTGTTTTTT | TRBV13 | - | TRBD1 | TRBJ1-4
CASSRQSSYNEQFF | TGTGCCAGTAGTCGACAGAGCTCCTACAATGAGCAGTTCTTC | TRBV19 | many | - | TRBJ2-1
CASSPDSFSPYEQYF | TGTGCCAGCAGCCCAGACAGTTTTTCACCCTACGAGCAGTACTTC | TRBV7-9 | many | - | TRBJ2-7
CASSPMGHTGELFF | TGTGCCAGCTCACCAATGGGGCACACCGGGGAGCTGTTTTTT | TRBV18 | many | - | TRBJ2-2
CASSDSSDTGELFF | TGTGCCAGCAGTGACTCTAGCGACACCGGGGAGCTGTTTTTT | TRBV6-4 | many | - | TRBJ2-2
CASSHMGLEQETQYF | TGTGCCAGCAGTCACATGGGGCTAGAGCAAGAGACCCAGTACTTC | TRBV27 | many | - | TRBJ2-5
CSARDSAGPLANTGELFF | TGCAGTGCTAGAGATTCAGCGGGTCCCTTGGCGAACACCGGGGAGCTGTTTTTT | TRBV20-1 | many | - | TRBJ2-2
CASRPSDYTGELFF | TGTGCCAGCAGACCATCCGACTACACGGGGGAGCTGTTTTTT | TRBV6-4 | many | - | TRBJ2-2
CASSKTFTSRKTYGYTF | TGCGCCAGCAGTAAGACGTTCACTTCTAGAAAGACCTATGGCTACACCTTC | TRBV10-2 | many | - | TRBJ1-2
CASRALAGSGDEQYF | TGTGCCAGCAGGGCCCTAGCGGGAAGTGGGGACGAGCAGTACTTC | TRBV6-5 | many | TRBD2 | TRBJ2-7
CASSFPGFETQYF | TGTGCCAGCAGTTTCCCCGGGTTCGAGACCCAGTACTTC | TRBV12-3/TRBV12-4 | - | - | TRBJ2-5
CASSDSGSTDTQYF | TGTGCCAGCAGTGACTCGGGCTCCACAGATACGCAGTATTTT | TRBV6-4 | - | - | TRBJ2-3
CASSTSHIRLAGGIMRVQYF | TGTGCCAGCAGTACTAGTCATATTAGACTAGCGGGCGGTATCATGAGGGTTCAGTACTTC | TRBV28 | many | TRBD2 | TRBJ2-4
CASSSRQGPFTDTQYF | TGTGCCAGCAGCTCCCGACAGGGGCCCTTCACAGATACGCAGTATTTT | TRBV11-2 | few | TRBD1 | TRBJ2-3
CAGSSQGRYEQYF | TGTGCCGGCAGCTCGCAGGGGCGTTACGAGCAGTACTTC | TRBV11-3 | - | - | TRBJ2-7
CASSASLGGRKTYGYTF | TGTGCCAGCAGTGCATCATTAGGTGGGAGAAAGACCTATGGCTACACCTTC | TRBV6-1 | many | - | TRBJ1-2
CASSPSLYHGKTYGYTF | TGTGCCAGCAGCCCAAGCTTATACCATGGAAAGACCTATGGCTACACCTTC | TRBV7-9 | many | - | TRBJ1-2
CASSPEWGGNQPQHF | TGCGCCAGCAGCCCTGAATGGGGTGGCAATCAGCCCCAGCATTTT | TRBV5-1 | many | - | TRBJ1-5
CASSSTGGGYGYTF | TGTGCCAGCAGCTCGACAGGGGGCGGCTATGGCTACACCTTC | TRBV9 | few | TRBD1 | TRBJ1-2
CASSPRRTTYEQYF | TGTGCCAGCTCACCACGGAGGACAACCTACGAGCAGTACTTC | TRBV18 | - | - | TRBJ2-7
CASSVGTGGSGELFF | TGTGCCAGCAGTGTAGGGACAGGGGGGTCCGGGGAGCTGTTTTTT | TRBV6-4 | many | TRBD1 | TRBJ2-2
CASSEPEEAEREGPDTQYF | TGTGCCAGCAGTGAACCCGAGGAGGCTGAGCGGGAGGGACCCGATACGCAGTATTTT | TRBV6-1 | few | TRBD2 | TRBJ2-3
CASSELAGVLNNEQFF | TGCGCCAGCAGTGAGTTAGCGGGGGTACTTAACAATGAGCAGTTCTTC | TRBV10-2 | many | TRBD2 | TRBJ2-1
CASSLGGYRGSEQFF | TGTGCCAGCAGCTTGGGGGGATACCGGGGGAGTGAGCAGTTCTTC | TRBV5-8 | few | - | TRBJ2-1
CASSMLYESRKTYGYTF | TGTGCCAGCAGCATGCTATATGAATCTCGAAAGACCTATGGCTACACCTTC | TRBV7-6 | many | - | TRBJ1-2
CASRRDGPYEQYF | TGTGCCAGCAGGCGGGACGGACCATACGAGCAGTACTTC | TRBV6-8 | many | - | TRBJ2-7
CASLGPYSRKTYGYTF | TGTGCCAGCTTGGGTCCGTACTCAAGAAAGACCTATGGCTACACCTTC | TRBV9 | - | - | TRBJ1-2
CASSRAGGSAGELFF | TGTGCCAGCAGCCGAGCGGGAGGGTCGGCCGGGGAGCTGTTTTTT | TRBV3-1 | many | TRBD2 | TRBJ2-2
CASSSIFVSYGYTF | TGTGCCAGCAGTTCAATTTTTGTGTCATATGGCTACACCTTC | TRBV12-3/TRBV12-4 | many | - | TRBJ1-2
CAGSRTPYEQYF | TGTGCCGGCAGTAGGACGCCCTACGAGCAGTACTTC | TRBV9 | - | - | TRBJ2-7
CASGAGGRSHNEQFF | TGTGCCAGCGGGGCCGGCGGGAGATCCCACAATGAGCAGTTCTTC | TRBV25-1 | many | TRBD2 | TRBJ2-1
CASSMRPRVTDTQYF | TGTGCCAGTAGTATGCGACCGAGGGTCACAGATACGCAGTATTTT | TRBV19 | - | - | TRBJ2-3
CASSGLAGETQYF | TGTGCCAGCAGTGGCCTAGCGGGAGAGACCCAGTACTTC | TRBV25-1 | many | TRBD2 | TRBJ2-5
CASSPDRGYEQYF | TGTGCCAGCAGTCCGGACAGGGGATACGAGCAGTACTTC | TRBV27 | once | TRBD1 | TRBJ2-7
CSAFEQETQYF | TGCAGTGCTTTCGAACAAGAGACCCAGTACTTC | TRBV20-1 | many | - | TRBJ2-5
CATGDTTGARPQHF | TGTGCCACCGGTGACACGACAGGAGCTCGGCCCCAGCATTTT | TRBV24-1 | - | - | TRBJ1-5
CASRAGGGETQYF | TGTGCCAGCAGAGCGGGGGGTGGGGAGACCCAGTACTTC | TRBV2 | many | TRBD2 | TRBJ2-5
CASSRMYSHGKTYGYTF | TGTGCCAGCAGTCGAATGTACTCACACGGAAAGACCTATGGCTACACCTTC | TRBV6-4 | many | - | TRBJ1-2
CASSCNRRSRETYGYTF | TGCGCCAGCAGTTGTAATCGAAGATCGCGAGAGACCTATGGCTACACCTTC | TRBV10-1 | once | - | TRBJ1-2